This TCR beta chain was captured in a study of blood T cell repertoires in COVID-19. Study-wide context: Specimens from acute and convalescent COVID-19 originated in the United States, Italy and Spain. Nucleic acid was either cDNA or gDNA, and it came from T cells, B-cell-depleted T cells, or PBMCs.

Methods used by the authors: Amplification of reference gene primers was used by the study to estimate nucleated cell counts. Generated by immunoSEQ multiplex PCR, the TCRdb table keeps only in-frame clones and is missing some. V and J calls and clone size are those listed in that table; D and trimming were worked out from the DNA. The data contain 250,000 to 300,000 clones, around 83% of them singletons. There are 13 residues in the CDR3. V gave up 6 bases and J gave up 6 bases, with 13 bases separating them. Material for sequencing was peripheral blood. The genes are TRBV23-1 and TRBJ2-3, with no clear D. TRBV23-1 is an open reading frame whose function is uncertain. This receptor was identified in a man aged 80 or over with acute or convalescent COVID-19. In DNA form, the CDR3 reads TGCGCCAGCAGCCTCCTGGGCGTCGATACGCAGTATTTT. Its protein product is CASSLLGVDTQYF.